The 29 T cell receptor beta chains below come from one sample, sequenced in a study of sequential checkpoint blockade in melanoma. As to treatment: randomized to nivolumab then ipilimumab (arm A) or the reverse (arm B). The table came from immunoSEQ multiplex PCR; TCRdb's copy has only in-frame clones and leaves some out. The data hold about 6,100 clones, with about 56% observed a single time. The sample in question was CD8+ T cells sorted from blood (inferred from file names), obtained from a patient given nivolumab and ipilimumab in sequence. The source is a human donor with melanoma.

The CDR3 DNA reads TGTGCCAGCAGCGTTGTGTCTTCAGGGGGATTTCGGGCTTTCTTT. Encoded protein: CASSVVSSGGFRAFF. V is TRBV9 and J is TRBJ1-1; 7 bases align to TRBD1. There are 15 residues in the CDR3. CDR1 and CDR2 from the germline V gene are SGDLS and YYNGEE. Germline trimming cut 2 bases from V and 11 bases from J; bases unmatched to any gene: 15.

This clone was counted between two and nine times. The chain joins TRBV29-1 to TRBJ1-1; D perhaps matches TRBD1 (6 bases). The CDR3 is made up of 13 amino acids. Trimming removed 5 bases at V and 3 bases at J, with 13 bases between. Germline assignment: CDR1 SQVTM and CDR2 ANQGSEA. The CDR3 is CSVYRQEHTEAFF. CDR3 DNA: TGCAGCGTTTACAGACAGGAACACACTGAAGCTTTCTTT. The full variable domain, its missing parts supplied by reference TRBV29-1 and TRBJ1-1, is SAVISQKPSRDICQRGTSLTIQCQVDSQVTMMFWYRQQPGQSLTLIATANQGSEATYESGFVIDKFPISRPNLTFSTLTVSNMSPEDSSIYLCSVYRQEHTEAFFGQGTRLTVV.

The V call is TRBV29-1, the J call TRBJ2-7; maybe TRBD1 (6 bases). V lost 4 bases and J 2 bases, leaving 9 bases between the germline ends. This CDR3 has 12 residues. Germline CDR1 and CDR2: SQVTM and ANQGSEA. The CDR3 region is CSVAGGPYEQYF. The CDR3 nucleotides read TGCAGCGTTGCTGGGGGCCCCTACGAGCAGTACTTC.

V and J are TRBV12-5 and TRBJ1-1; TRBD1 aligns across 7 bases. The CDR3 is made up of 17 amino acids. CDR1 is LGHNT and CDR2 is FRNRAP in the germline V gene. Germline trimming cut 5 bases from V and 0 bases from J; bases unmatched to any gene: 12. The DNA for the CDR3 is TGTGCTAGTGGTCCAATACGGGGACAGTACATGAACACTGAAGCTTTCTTT. Residues: CASGPIRGQYMNTEAFF.

V and J are TRBV2 and TRBJ2-7; a possible D gene is TRBD1 (7 bases). Per germline, CDR1 SNHLY and CDR2 FYNNEI. V lost 6 bases and J lost 0, with 12 bases in between. The CDR3 extends over 14 amino acids. The CDR3 DNA follows: TGTGCCAGCAGCCACAGGGGAGGCTCCTACGAGCAGTACTTC. Translated, it gives CASSHRGGSYEQYF. Drawing the rest from reference TRBV2 and TRBJ2-7, the complete variable domain is EPEVTQTPSHQVTQMGQEVILRCVPISNHLYFYWYRQILGQKVEFLVSFYNNEISEKSEIFDDQFSVERPDGSNFTLKIRSTKLEDSAMYFCASSHRGGSYEQYFGPGTRLTVT.

The chain recombines TRBV7-8 with TRBJ1-2; D call uncertain. V was shortened by 7 bases and J by 2 bases, with 14 bases between the two germline ends. The length of the CDR3 is 14 residues. Per germline, CDR1 SGHVS and CDR2 FQNEAQ. This CDR3 reads CASNGLGGNYGYTF. The DNA for the CDR3 is TGTGCCAGCAACGGATTGGGAGGGAACTATGGCTACACCTTC. Combining the CDR3 with reference TRBV7-8 and TRBJ1-2 gives the whole variable domain GAGVSQSPRYKVAKRGQDVALRCDPISGHVSLFWYQQALGQGPEFLTYFQNEAQLDKSGLPSDRFFAERPEGSVSTLKIQRTQQEDSAVYLCASNGLGGNYGYTFGSGTRLTVV.

This clone is classed as medium-sized (0.01 to 0.1%). The V gene is TRBV7-9, the J gene TRBJ1-2, with D unclear. The CDR3 has 13 amino acids. Germline V gene lookup returns CDR1 SEHNR and CDR2 FQNEAQ (reference sequence). V shed 1 base and J shed 8 bases, with 11 bases lying between them. The CDR3: CASSLGYDVGYTF. In DNA, the CDR3 is TGTGCCAGCAGCTTAGGCTACGATGTCGGCTACACCTTC.

This clone came up once. The chain couples TRBV7-3 to TRBJ2-2; no clear D gene. The germline CDR1 and CDR2 sequences are SGHTA and FQGTGA. The CDR3 runs to 11 residues. V gave up 4 bases and J gave up 6 bases, with 3 bases separating them. In DNA form, the CDR3 reads TGTGCCAGCAGCTCCTCCGGGGAGCTGTTTTTT. Residues: CASSSSGELFF.

This rearrangement joins TRBV2 to TRBJ2-5; D is unresolved. Between the trimmed V and J ends, which lost 3 bases and 2 bases, there was a span of 10 bases. The germline gives CDR1 SNHLY, CDR2 FYNNEI. The CDR3 length is 14 residues. CDR3 in DNA: TGTGCCAGCAGTGAGGCGAAGGAGCAAGAGACCCAGTACTTC. Amino acids: CASSEAKEQETQYF.

V usage is TRBV29-1 and J usage is TRBJ1-1, with a weak D call TRBD1 (5 bases). The germline V and J ends were trimmed by 0 bases and 0 bases, with 8 bases remaining between them. Germline V gene data show CDR1 as SQVTM and CDR2 as ANQGSEA. CDR3 length equals 14 residues. This CDR3 reads CSVEDRAMNTEAFF. CDR3 coding DNA: TGCAGCGTTGAAGACAGGGCGATGAACACTGAAGCTTTCTTT.

This chain links TRBV4-1 with TRBJ2-7; 14 bases fit TRBD2. CDR3 length: 17 residues. V lost 1 base to trimming and J lost 3 bases; unmatched junction nucleotides: 5. The germline V gene has CDR1 MGHRA and CDR2 YSYEKL. In DNA, the CDR3 is TGCGCCAGCAGCCAAGTACTCGGGACTAGCGGGGGCTACGAGCAGTACTTC. Translation gives CASSQVLGTSGGYEQYF.

V usage is TRBV28 and J usage is TRBJ1-3, with D perhaps matching TRBD1 (6 bases). V gave up 3 bases and J gave up 0 bases, with 15 bases separating them. The germline V gene has CDR1 MDHEN and CDR2 SYDVKM. The CDR3 runs to 17 residues. The CDR3: CASSLGQGILSGNTIYF. The CDR3 DNA reads as TGTGCCAGCAGTTTGGGACAAGGCATACTCTCTGGAAACACCATATATTTT. Supplemented by reference TRBV28 and TRBJ1-3, the full variable domain reads DVKVTQSSRYLVKRTGEKVFLECVQDMDHENMFWYRQDPGLGLRLIYFSYDVKMKEKGDIPEGYSVSREKKERFSLILESASTNQTSMYLCASSLGQGILSGNTIYFGEGSWLTVV.

V gene TRBV27 combines with J gene TRBJ2-3; D perhaps matches TRBD2 (7 bases). The CDR3 is made up of 16 amino acids. Germline values: CDR1 MNHEY, CDR2 SMNVEV (reference sequence). V lost 0 bases, J lost 6 bases, and 16 bases lay in between. DNA of the CDR3: TGTGCCAGCAGTTTATCAGGGACACAGGGAGGGGATACGCAGTATTTT. Residues: CASSLSGTQGGDTQYF.

This clone was seen a single time. V is TRBV4-1 and J is TRBJ2-7, with D tentatively TRBD2 (6 bases). CDR3 length: 14 amino acids. Between the trimmed V and J ends, which lost 1 base and 3 bases, there was a span of 10 bases. The germline V gene has CDR1 MGHRA and CDR2 YSYEKL. CDR3 protein: CASSQVTGGYEQYF. DNA for the CDR3: TGCGCCAGCAGCCAAGTTACCGGGGGCTACGAGCAGTACTTC.

This sequence joins TRBV4-1 and TRBJ1-1; D ambiguous. The CDR3 extends over 13 amino acids. Trimming removed 0 bases at V and 7 bases at J, with 9 bases between. The V gene's germline CDR1 is MGHRA and CDR2 YSYEKL. The CDR3 spells CASSQDDGDEAFF. The CDR3 region has the DNA TGCGCCAGCAGCCAAGATGACGGAGATGAAGCTTTCTTT.

The V and J genes are TRBV6-1 and TRBJ2-7, with a tentative D call TRBD2 (5 bases). The germline V gene has CDR1 MNHNS and CDR2 SASEGT. V gave up 10 bases and J gave up 5 bases, with 18 bases separating them. The CDR3 is 13 residues long. For the CDR3, the DNA is TGTGCCATCTCGTGGGCACCCGGGGACGAGCAGTACTTC. The encoded protein is CAISWAPGDEQYF.

V usage is TRBV6-1 and J usage is TRBJ2-7; TRBD2 agrees at 11 bases. The CDR3 spans 19 residues. Germline V gives CDR1 MNHNS, CDR2 SASEGT. V dropped 3 bases and J dropped 2; count of bases not matched to a gene: 15. CDR3 DNA sequence: TGTGCCAGCAGTGAGGGTGACGGCCGGACTAGCGGGTTTCCCTACGAGCAGTACTTC. Residues: CASSEGDGRTSGFPYEQYF.

J is TRBJ2-5 and V is TRBV5-4; 8 nucleotides line up with TRBD2. Germline CDR1 is SGHNT and CDR2 is YYREEE (reference sequence). The V segment lost 4 bases and the J segment 5 bases; nucleotides outside the gene matches: 7. CDR3 length: 14 amino acids. The CDR3: CASSTGLDGETQYF. The DNA for the CDR3 is TGTGCCAGCAGCACGGGACTAGATGGTGAGACCCAGTACTTC.

This chain links TRBV4-3 with TRBJ2-2, with 7 bases lining up with TRBD1. J gave up 8 bases and V 3 bases, and 12 bases lay outside the gene matches. CDR3 size: 16 residues. CDR1 is LGHNA, CDR2 YSLEER, per germline. The CDR3 DNA is TGCGCCAGCAGCCAGGACAGGACAGTCTCGGGGGGGGAGCTGTTTTTT. As protein: CASSQDRTVSGGELFF.

The J gene is TRBJ2-2, the V gene TRBV15; maybe TRBD1 (5 bases). V dropped 3 bases and J dropped 2 bases, with 16 bases sitting between them. The CDR3 totals 17 residues. Germline loops: CDR1 LNHNV, CDR2 YYDKDF (reference sequence). The DNA of the CDR3 is TGTGCCACCAGCAGCGGACATATCCTAGAAAACACCGGGGAGCTGTTTTTT. Translation: CATSSGHILENTGELFF.

The CDR3 bases are TGTGCCAGTAGTAGGGGGGGGGCCAATGAGCAGTTCTTC. Translation gives CASSRGGANEQFF. V and J are TRBV19 and TRBJ2-1, with D perhaps matching TRBD2 (7 bases). V was shortened by 4 bases and J by 6 bases, with 10 bases between the two germline ends. CDR1 LNHDA and CDR2 SQIVND come from the germline V gene (reference sequence). There are 13 residues in the CDR3.

This chain connects TRBV7-9 to TRBJ2-7; a weak D match, TRBD2 (5 bases). Germline CDR1 is SEHNR and CDR2 is FQNEAQ (reference sequence). CDR3 length: 14 amino acids. The V gene lost 11 bases and the J gene lost 5 bases, with 22 bases spanning the gap. CDR3 bases: TGTGCCTTCACCCCCGCCGAGAGGGCCCACGAGCAGTACTTC. It is translated as CAFTPAERAHEQYF. Supplemented by reference TRBV7-9 and TRBJ2-7, the full variable domain reads DTGVSQNPRHKITKRGQNVTFRCDPISEHNRLYWYRQTLGQGPEFLTYFQNEAQLEKSRLLSDRFSAERPKGSFSTLEIQRTEQGDSAMYLCAFTPAERAHEQYFGPGTRLTVT.

By share, this clone ranks as medium-sized (0.01 to 0.1%). The V call is TRBV6-6, the J call TRBJ1-6; TRBD1 matches 7 bases. Per germline, CDR1 MNHNY and CDR2 SVGAGI (reference sequence). V lost 2 bases and J lost 7; bases outside the gene matches: 5. The CDR3 length is 15 residues. The CDR3 bases are TGTGCCAGCAGTTACAGACAGGGCAGCAATTCACCCCTCCACTTT. It codes for CASSYRQGSNSPLHF.

This clone was observed a few times. The CDR3 nucleotides are TGTGCCAGCAGCGATCCTCCAGGGGGTGAGCAGTTCTTC. The encoded protein is CASSDPPGGEQFF. V is TRBV2 and J is TRBJ2-1; 7 bases align to TRBD1. V lost 6 bases to trimming and J lost 9 bases; unmatched junction nucleotides: 8. Germline CDR1 is SNHLY and CDR2 is FYNNEI. The CDR3 extends over 13 amino acids.

The chain links TRBV10-3 to TRBJ1-4; a possible D gene is TRBD1 (6 bases). CDR1 is ENHRY and CDR2 is SYGVKD in the germline V gene. The CDR3 has 15 residues. Trimming removed 2 bases from V and 7 bases from J, with 14 bases in between. The CDR3 here is CAISESDRPSEKLFF. Written as DNA, the CDR3 is TGTGCCATCAGTGAGAGCGACAGGCCGAGTGAAAAACTGTTTTTT.

CDR3: CASSGLAGVEQYF. Written as DNA, the CDR3 is TGTGCCAGCAGTGGACTAGCGGGAGTCGAGCAGTACTTC. This chain uses TRBV6-5 with TRBJ2-7, with 13 bases matching TRBD2. V lost 5 bases, J lost 6 bases, and 1 base stayed unmatched. This CDR3 region has 13 residues. The germline V gene encodes CDR1 MNHEY and CDR2 SVGAGI.

This clone occurred a few times. The CDR3 sequence is CATSNGLALNEQFF. The CDR3 nucleotides are TGTGCCACCTCCAATGGGCTAGCGCTAAATGAGCAGTTCTTC. V usage is TRBV15 and J usage is TRBJ2-1, with D tentatively TRBD2 (6 bases). The CDR3 is 14 amino acids. V lost 8 bases, J lost 7 bases, and 18 bases lay in between. The germline V gene encodes CDR1 LNHNV and CDR2 YYDKDF (reference sequence).

This chain links TRBV10-1 with TRBJ2-7; TRBD2 is a possible D gene (6 bases). The CDR3 totals 12 residues. Trimming stripped 5 bases from V and 7 bases from J, with 12 bases between. The germline gives CDR1 WNHNN, CDR2 SYGVQD (reference sequence). In DNA form, the CDR3 reads TGCGCCAGCAGTACGGGAGTCGGGGAGCAGTACTTC. It translates to CASSTGVGEQYF.

This rearrangement joins TRBV11-3 to TRBJ2-7, with D possibly matching TRBD2 (6 bases). V was pared by 6 bases and J by 3 bases, with 12 bases between. The CDR3 consists of 13 residues. Germline loops: CDR1 SGHNT, CDR2 YENEEA. CDR3 DNA: TGTGCCAGCAGAGGACGGACTAACTACGAGCAGTACTTC. Protein product: CASRGRTNYEQYF.